These 15 T cell receptor beta chains share one sample of origin, sequenced in a study of Ad26.COV2.S vaccination and SARS-CoV-2 variants. Profiled with immunoSEQ multiplex PCR; TCRdb holds only in-frame clones, not every one. The sample shows roughly 350,000 clones, roughly 84% of them seen only once. Treatment described: 15 to 20 received Ad26.COV2.S at low or high dose, single or two shots; five or six received placebo; per-sample allocation not given. Collection of the samples took place on day 63 after the first injection of vaccine or placebo. The starting material was peripheral blood, obtained in a trial of Ad26.COV2.S vaccine versus placebo. The receptors derive from a person between 18 and 59 years old who received the Ad26.COV2.S COVID-19 vaccine or a placebo.

V and J are TRBV9 and TRBJ2-5; TRBD1 might be the D (8 bases). CDR3 length: 15 amino acids. Germline values: CDR1 SGDLS, CDR2 YYNGEE. Trimming removed 4 bases at V and 4 bases at J, with 17 bases between. CDR3 amino acids: CASSSLTGEGETQYF. DNA of the CDR3: TGTGCCAGCAGCTCGTTGACAGGGGAGGGAGAGACCCAGTACTTC.

A few counts support this clone. The chain recombines TRBV4-1 with TRBJ1-5; a weak D match, TRBD1 (5 bases). This CDR3 region has 15 residues. The germline V gene encodes CDR1 MGHRA and CDR2 YSYEKL. V lost 0 bases and J 4 bases, leaving 10 bases between the germline ends. The CDR3 DNA reads TGCGCCAGCAGCCAAGATGGGACTGCAAATCAGCCCCAGCATTTT. Translation gives CASSQDGTANQPQHF.

The chain recombines TRBV20-1 with TRBJ2-4, with 8 bases aligning to TRBD2. CDR3 length: 14 amino acids. Germline lookup yields CDR1 DFQATT and CDR2 SNEGSKA (reference sequence). J gave up 7 bases and V 3 bases, and 8 bases lay outside the gene matches. CDR3 protein: CSASRGGGRNIQYF. CDR3 coding DNA: TGCAGTGCTAGTAGGGGCGGGGGGCGGAACATTCAGTACTTC.

This sequence joins TRBV15 and TRBJ2-2, with 8 bases identical to TRBD1. CDR1 and CDR2 from the germline V gene are LNHNV and YYDKDF (reference sequence). The CDR3 extends over 15 amino acids. J was trimmed by 5 bases and V by 6 bases; bases with no gene match: 8. The CDR3 bases are TGTGCCACCAGAGCGGACAGGGTTGTAACCGGGGAGCTGTTTTTT. It is translated as CATRADRVVTGELFF.

The V gene is TRBV30, the J gene TRBJ2-7; D not certain. The CDR3 length is 13 residues. Germline V CDR1 and CDR2: GTSNPN, SVGIG (reference sequence). V shed 2 bases and J shed 3 bases, with 11 bases lying between them. CDR3 sequence (DNA): TGTGCCTGGAGTATGCCCGACGGCTACGAGCAGTACTTC. This codes for CAWSMPDGYEQYF.

CDR3 protein: CAWRAGTGNEKLFF. CDR3 bases: TGTGCCTGGAGGGCCGGGACAGGGAACGAAAAACTGTTTTTT. This chain links TRBV30 with TRBJ1-4; 9 nucleotides align to TRBD1. The germline gives CDR1 GTSNPN, CDR2 SVGIG (reference sequence). The CDR3 consists of 14 residues. With V trimmed by 3 bases and J by 8 bases, 7 bases remained unmatched.

The rearrangement links TRBV7-9 to TRBJ1-1; tentatively, D is TRBD1 (5 bases). The V and J ends lost 7 bases and 1 base respectively, with 13 bases between them. The CDR3 is made up of 14 amino acids. Germline V gene sequence: CDR1 SEHNR, CDR2 FQNEAQ (reference sequence). CDR3 DNA sequence: TGTGCCAGCACTTGGGCTGGGGGGAACACTGAAGCTTTCTTT. The encoded protein is CASTWAGGNTEAFF.

J is TRBJ2-7 and V is TRBV25-1, with D tentatively TRBD1 (6 bases). Germline CDR1 reads MGHDK; CDR2 reads SYGVNS. This CDR3 has 13 residues. The germline V and J ends were trimmed by 7 bases and 0 bases, with 10 bases remaining between them. CDR3 sequence reads: CASNLDSSYEQYF. The CDR3 DNA follows: TGTGCCAGCAACTTGGACAGCTCCTACGAGCAGTACTTC.

The chain recombines TRBV11-3 with TRBJ2-3; 14 bases map to TRBD2. This CDR3 is 16 amino acids long. The trim removed 4 bases at V and 3 bases at J, leaving 3 bases unmatched. Per germline, CDR1 SGHNT and CDR2 YENEEA. CDR3 in DNA: TGTGCCAGCAGCTCCGGGACTAGCGGGGGAACAGATACGCAGTATTTT. Translating gives CASSSGTSGGTDTQYF.

The V call is TRBV9, the J call TRBJ2-1, with 8 bases fitting TRBD2. Germline V CDR1 and CDR2: SGDLS, YYNGEE. V was pared by 6 bases and J by 8 bases, with 19 bases of the junction left unmatched. The CDR3 length is 17 residues. The CDR3 DNA follows: TGTGCCAGCATCTCCCCCTGCGGGACTAGGGTTTCCGATGAGCAGTTCTTC. Its protein product is CASISPCGTRVSDEQFF.

CDR3 amino acids: CASSGEGAWEKLFF. The CDR3 DNA is TGTGCCAGTTCCGGGGAGGGGGCATGGGAAAAACTGTTTTTT. The V call is TRBV19, the J call TRBJ1-4, with 7 bases identical to TRBD1. In germline, CDR1 is LNHDA, CDR2 SQIVND (reference sequence). J lost 8 bases, V lost 8 bases, and 11 bases had no gene match. The CDR3 has 14 amino acids.

The genes are TRBV5-1 and TRBJ2-1; D is possibly TRBD2 (5 bases). The V gene lost 0 bases and the J gene lost 5 bases, with 12 bases spanning the gap. In germline, CDR1 is SGHRS, CDR2 YFSETQ. The CDR3 length is 15 residues. The DNA for the CDR3 is TGCGCCAGCAGCTTGGTGTCGGGAACTCACAATGAGCAGTTCTTC. Translation gives CASSLVSGTHNEQFF.

The V and J genes are TRBV30 and TRBJ1-2; 8 bases line up with TRBD1. V shed 3 bases, J shed 5 bases, and the junction held 5 bases outside the gene matches. Germline values: CDR1 GTSNPN, CDR2 SVGIG (reference sequence). CDR3 length: 13 amino acids. CDR3 DNA sequence: TGTGCCTGGAGCCCCGACAGGGGTTATGGCTACACCTTC. It encodes CAWSPDRGYGYTF.

The chain uses TRBV19 and TRBJ1-6; tentative D call: TRBD1 (5 bases). The V end lost 7 bases, the J end lost 10 bases, and 14 bases lay between the germline ends. The CDR3 runs to 13 residues. Germline V gene data show CDR1 as LNHDA and CDR2 as SQIVND (reference sequence). The CDR3 sequence: CASTSRGDSPLHF. CDR3 sequence (DNA): TGTGCCAGTACCTCACGAGGGGACTCACCCCTCCACTTT. Full variable domain (missing parts from reference TRBV19 and TRBJ1-6): DGGITQSPKYLFRKEGQNVTLSCEQNLNHDAMYWYRQDPGQGLRLIYYSQIVNDFQKGDIAEGYSVSREKKESFPLTVTSAQKNPTAFYLCASTSRGDSPLHFGNGTRLTVT.

The chain carries TRBV9 and TRBJ2-2; 7 bases align to TRBD1. V shed 3 bases and J 0 bases; nucleotides not matched to a gene: 5. Germline V gives CDR1 SGDLS, CDR2 YYNGEE. The CDR3 runs 16 residues. The CDR3 protein is CASSDWTGTNTGELFF. CDR3 nucleotides: TGTGCCAGCAGCGACTGGACAGGAACGAACACCGGGGAGCTGTTTTTT.